These T cell receptor beta chains were read from a single sample in a study of cytomegalovirus exposure and HLA in healthy donors. Profiled with immunoSEQ multiplex PCR; TCRdb holds only in-frame clones, not every one. Of 60,000 to 75,000 clones in the sample, more than 80% were seen once. Source material: PBMCs. The source of these receptors is a woman in her 30s in good health and CMV-seropositive. Each CDR3 is given with its conserved first and last residue. Fields, in order: CDR3 protein, CDR3 DNA, V gene, D gene, clone size, J gene. D genes are given only for firm matches. Some rows mark clone size as missing; the rest say once, few, many or name a class of expanded clone.

CDR3 protein: CASSQKTPGLAIFGTGELFF
CDR3 DNA: TGCGCCAGCAGCCAAAAAACCCCGGGACTAGCCATTTTTGGCACCGGGGAGCTGTTTTTT
V gene: TRBV4-1
D gene: TRBD2
clone size: -
J gene: TRBJ2-2

CDR3 protein: CASSGLRQGSYNEQFF
CDR3 DNA: TGTGCCAGCAGTGGGTTACGACAGGGCTCCTACAATGAGCAGTTCTTC
V gene: TRBV7-8
D gene: TRBD1
clone size: -
J gene: TRBJ2-1

CDR3 protein: CASSRTLAGGPWETQYF
CDR3 DNA: TGCGCCAGCAGCCGAACCCTAGCGGGAGGGCCTTGGGAGACCCAGTACTTC
V gene: TRBV5-1
D gene: TRBD2
clone size: -
J gene: TRBJ2-5

CDR3 protein: CASRLAGSYNEQFF
CDR3 DNA: TGTGCCAGCAGACTAGCGGGATCCTACAATGAGCAGTTCTTC
V gene: TRBV27
D gene: TRBD2
clone size: -
J gene: TRBJ2-1

CDR3 protein: CASSGRTSGSSYEQYF
CDR3 DNA: TGTGCCAGCAGCGGCAGGACTAGCGGGAGCTCCTACGAGCAGTACTTC
V gene: TRBV11-1
D gene: TRBD2
clone size: -
J gene: TRBJ2-7

CDR3 protein: CATSRVRGMGNQPQHF
CDR3 DNA: TGTGCCACCAGCAGAGTACGGGGTATGGGCAATCAGCCCCAGCATTTT
V gene: TRBV15
D gene: -
clone size: -
J gene: TRBJ1-5

CDR3 protein: CASSLRGQGLPGFF
CDR3 DNA: TGTGCCAGCAGCTTAAGGGGACAGGGGCTCCCCGGGTTCTTC
V gene: TRBV5-8
D gene: TRBD1
clone size: once
J gene: TRBJ2-1

CDR3 protein: CSVQGGTVGEQFF
CDR3 DNA: TGCAGCGTTCAAGGAGGGACAGTTGGTGAGCAGTTCTTC
V gene: TRBV29-1
D gene: -
clone size: -
J gene: TRBJ2-1

CDR3 protein: CASSVLGSNYEQYF
CDR3 DNA: TGCGCCAGCAGTGTTCTAGGTAGCAACTACGAGCAGTACTTC
V gene: TRBV10-2
D gene: -
clone size: once
J gene: TRBJ2-7

CDR3 protein: CASSPTWGGDGYTF
CDR3 DNA: TGCGCCAGCAGCCCCACGTGGGGAGGGGATGGCTACACCTTC
V gene: TRBV4-1
D gene: -
clone size: few
J gene: TRBJ1-2

CDR3 protein: CASSPGSAYGYTF
CDR3 DNA: TGTGCCAGCTCGCCCGGGAGCGCCTATGGCTACACCTTC
V gene: TRBV27
D gene: -
clone size: -
J gene: TRBJ1-2

CDR3 protein: CASRKDRPQQEQYF
CDR3 DNA: TGTGCCAGCAGAAAGGACAGGCCCCAGCAGGAGCAGTACTTC
V gene: TRBV2
D gene: TRBD1
clone size: -
J gene: TRBJ2-7

CDR3 protein: CASSLGGIGWGNEQFF
CDR3 DNA: TGTGCCAGCAGCTTGGGCGGGATAGGATGGGGCAATGAGCAGTTCTTC
V gene: TRBV7-9
D gene: -
clone size: -
J gene: TRBJ2-1

CDR3 protein: CASSMGGSSYEQYF
CDR3 DNA: TGTGCCAGTAGCATGGGCGGGAGCTCCTACGAGCAGTACTTC
V gene: TRBV19
D gene: TRBD2
clone size: once
J gene: TRBJ2-7

CDR3 protein: CASSQRQDRSYEQYF
CDR3 DNA: TGCGCCAGCAGCCAGAGACAGGACCGATCCTACGAGCAGTACTTC
V gene: TRBV4-1
D gene: -
clone size: -
J gene: TRBJ2-7

CDR3 protein: CASRARTGRLNEQYF
CDR3 DNA: TGTGCCAGCAGAGCAAGGACAGGGAGATTGAACGAGCAGTACTTC
V gene: TRBV6-1
D gene: TRBD1
clone size: -
J gene: TRBJ2-7

CDR3 protein: CASSVSGTAAYEQYF
CDR3 DNA: TGTGCCAGCAGCGTATCCGGGACAGCCGCCTACGAGCAGTACTTC
V gene: TRBV9
D gene: TRBD1
clone size: -
J gene: TRBJ2-7

CDR3 protein: CASSPRQGSEAFF
CDR3 DNA: TGTGCCAGCAGCCCGCGACAAGGATCAGAAGCTTTCTTT
V gene: TRBV7-6
D gene: -
clone size: -
J gene: TRBJ1-1

CDR3 protein: CASSGLAGEDTQYF
CDR3 DNA: TGTGCCAGCAGTGGACTAGCGGGAGAAGATACGCAGTATTTT
V gene: TRBV7-9
D gene: TRBD2
clone size: -
J gene: TRBJ2-3

CDR3 protein: CASTSGEYYEQYF
CDR3 DNA: TGTGCCAGCACCTCCGGGGAGTACTACGAGCAGTACTTC
V gene: TRBV2
D gene: -
clone size: -
J gene: TRBJ2-7

CDR3 protein: CASSPRTGSNYEQYF
CDR3 DNA: TGTGCCAGCAGCCCACGGACAGGGTCGAACTACGAGCAGTACTTC
V gene: TRBV7-9
D gene: TRBD1
clone size: -
J gene: TRBJ2-7

CDR3 protein: CASRGVPGANVLTF
CDR3 DNA: TGTGCCAGCAGGGGAGTCCCTGGGGCCAACGTCCTGACTTTC
V gene: TRBV14
D gene: -
clone size: -
J gene: TRBJ2-6

CDR3 protein: CASSLVTSGGLNTQYF
CDR3 DNA: TGCGCCAGCAGCTTGGTTACTAGCGGGGGTTTGAATACGCAGTATTTT
V gene: TRBV5-1
D gene: TRBD2
clone size: few
J gene: TRBJ2-3

CDR3 protein: CASSSSRTQYF
CDR3 DNA: TGTGCCAGCAGCTCCTCGCGCACGCAGTATTTT
V gene: TRBV7-9
D gene: -
clone size: -
J gene: TRBJ2-3

CDR3 protein: CASSPRVGQGLYEQYF
CDR3 DNA: TGCGCCAGCAGCCCTCGTGTTGGACAGGGCCTGTACGAGCAGTACTTC
V gene: TRBV4-1
D gene: TRBD1
clone size: -
J gene: TRBJ2-7

CDR3 protein: CASSDSLAGPAYEQYF
CDR3 DNA: TGTGCCAGCAGTGATTCCCTAGCGGGACCCGCCTACGAGCAGTACTTC
V gene: TRBV2
D gene: TRBD2
clone size: -
J gene: TRBJ2-7

CDR3 protein: CASSLSRVDETQYF
CDR3 DNA: TGTGCCAGCAGTTTAAGCCGGGTAGACGAGACCCAGTACTTC
V gene: TRBV27
D gene: -
clone size: -
J gene: TRBJ2-5

CDR3 protein: CATLAPYGYTF
CDR3 DNA: TGTGCCACCTTAGCTCCCTATGGCTACACCTTC
V gene: TRBV2
D gene: -
clone size: -
J gene: TRBJ1-2

CDR3 protein: CASRRGPGGIGELFF
CDR3 DNA: TGTGCCAGCAGAAGGGGGCCTGGCGGGATCGGGGAGCTGTTTTTT
V gene: TRBV11-3
D gene: -
clone size: -
J gene: TRBJ2-2

CDR3 protein: CASSVATSVIDEQYF
CDR3 DNA: TGTGCCAGCAGCGTGGCGACTAGCGTTATTGACGAGCAGTACTTC
V gene: TRBV6-5
D gene: TRBD2
clone size: -
J gene: TRBJ2-7

CDR3 protein: CASSQAGGDYEQYF
CDR3 DNA: TGCGCCAGCAGCCAAGCGGGAGGGGACTACGAGCAGTACTTC
V gene: TRBV5-1
D gene: TRBD2
clone size: -
J gene: TRBJ2-7

CDR3 protein: CASSSASGRYEQYF
CDR3 DNA: TGTGCCAGCAGTAGCGCTAGCGGGAGGTACGAGCAGTACTTC
V gene: TRBV25-1
D gene: TRBD2
clone size: -
J gene: TRBJ2-7

CDR3 protein: CASSGRDSYEQYF
CDR3 DNA: TGTGCCAGCAGCGGGAGGGACTCCTACGAGCAGTACTTC
V gene: TRBV14
D gene: TRBD2
clone size: once
J gene: TRBJ2-7

CDR3 protein: CASSFGGPAGISPLHF
CDR3 DNA: TGTGCCAGCAGCTTCGGGGGTCCAGCCGGGATTTCACCCCTCCACTTT
V gene: TRBV5-6
D gene: -
clone size: -
J gene: TRBJ1-6

CDR3 protein: CASSLAGGTPDTQYF
CDR3 DNA: TGCGCCAGCAGTCTAGCGGGAGGGACCCCAGATACGCAGTATTTT
V gene: TRBV5-1
D gene: TRBD2
clone size: -
J gene: TRBJ2-3

CDR3 protein: CASSLFDSENYGYTF
CDR3 DNA: TGTGCCAGCAGCTTATTCGACAGTGAGAACTATGGCTACACCTTC
V gene: TRBV7-8
D gene: -
clone size: -
J gene: TRBJ1-2

CDR3 protein: CASSHGSSPLHF
CDR3 DNA: TGTGCCAGCAGTCACGGGAGTTCACCCCTCCACTTT
V gene: TRBV14
D gene: -
clone size: -
J gene: TRBJ1-6

CDR3 protein: CSVKRTSVSYEQYF
CDR3 DNA: TGCAGCGTAAAACGGACTAGCGTCTCCTACGAGCAGTACTTC
V gene: TRBV29-1
D gene: TRBD2
clone size: -
J gene: TRBJ2-7

CDR3 protein: CSVGPRQATYEQYF
CDR3 DNA: TGCAGCGTCGGCCCCCGACAGGCGACCTACGAGCAGTACTTC
V gene: TRBV29-1
D gene: -
clone size: -
J gene: TRBJ2-7

CDR3 protein: CASRGTRYQETQYF
CDR3 DNA: TGTGCCAGCAGAGGGACTAGGTACCAAGAGACCCAGTACTTC
V gene: TRBV2
D gene: TRBD2
clone size: -
J gene: TRBJ2-5

CDR3 protein: CASNDPLAVSYNEQFF
CDR3 DNA: TGTGCCAGCAATGACCCGTTAGCGGTCTCCTACAATGAGCAGTTCTTC
V gene: TRBV6-4
D gene: -
clone size: -
J gene: TRBJ2-1

CDR3 protein: CASREPGGLGHGYTF
CDR3 DNA: TGTGCCAGCAGGGAACCCGGGGGGTTAGGGCATGGCTACACCTTC
V gene: TRBV5-4
D gene: -
clone size: -
J gene: TRBJ1-2

CDR3 protein: CAWSVPAGNGANVLTF
CDR3 DNA: TGTGCCTGGAGTGTCCCCGCGGGTAATGGGGCCAACGTCCTGACTTTC
V gene: TRBV30
D gene: -
clone size: few
J gene: TRBJ2-6

CDR3 protein: CASSPGTRGGNEQFF
CDR3 DNA: TGCGCCAGCAGCCCCGGGACTAGAGGGGGCAATGAGCAGTTCTTC
V gene: TRBV5-1
D gene: TRBD2
clone size: -
J gene: TRBJ2-1

CDR3 protein: CASSLGQRSTDTQYF
CDR3 DNA: TGTGCCAGCAGCTTGGGGCAAAGGTCCACAGATACGCAGTATTTT
V gene: TRBV7-9
D gene: -
clone size: -
J gene: TRBJ2-3

CDR3 protein: CSARTGGRSYEQYF
CDR3 DNA: TGCAGCGCCCGGACAGGGGGCCGATCCTACGAGCAGTACTTC
V gene: TRBV29-1
D gene: TRBD1
clone size: -
J gene: TRBJ2-7

CDR3 protein: CATSREGGRANEKLFF
CDR3 DNA: TGTGCCACCAGCAGAGAAGGGGGACGGGCTAATGAAAAACTGTTTTTT
V gene: TRBV15
D gene: -
clone size: -
J gene: TRBJ1-4